Listed here are 30 T cell receptor beta chains from one sample, sequenced in a study of liver allograft versus peripheral blood T cells. Study in general: The authors compared T cell receptor repertoires in transplanted livers with recipients' peripheral blood repertoires.

TCRdb passed the reads through MiXCR, listing each CDR3 protein once. The data show thousands of distinct CDR3 sequences, around a sixth seen once. Receptors were obtained from a human patient who had a liver transplant. Some T cells may trace back to the graft donor.

This clonotype was observed once. This chain connects TRBV4-1 to TRBJ2-7; 9 positions match TRBD1. This CDR3 is 14 amino acids long. CDR1 and CDR2 from the germline V gene are MGHRA and YSYEKL. With 3 bases clipped from V and 2 bases from J, the junction kept 2 bases outside the gene matches. The CDR3 sequence: CASSQDRGPYEQYF. In DNA form, the CDR3 reads TGCGCCAGCAGCCAGGACAGGGGCCCCTACGAGCAGTACTTC.

CDR3 region: CASGFRAGGPYGYTF. The CDR3 DNA follows: TGTGCTAGTGGTTTCCGGGCAGGAGGTCCGTATGGCTACACCTTC. The rearrangement links TRBV12-5 to TRBJ1-2; D remains ambiguous. V shed 3 bases and J shed 5 bases, with 16 bases lying between them. The CDR3 length is 15 residues. Germline V lookup: CDR1 LGHNT, CDR2 FRNRAP.

By sample share, this clonotype is medium-sized. CDR3 protein: CSVPGQGNYGYTF. As DNA, the CDR3 is TGCAGCGTGCCGGGACAGGGGAACTATGGCTACACCTTC. The chain is built from TRBV29-1 and TRBJ1-2; the match to TRBD1 covers 10 bases. Trimming at V came to 6 bases and at J to 2 bases, leaving 3 bases not matched to a gene. The CDR3 is 13 residues long. The germline V gene has CDR1 SQVTM and CDR2 ANQGSEA. The full variable domain, its missing parts supplied by reference TRBV29-1 and TRBJ1-2, is SAVISQKPSRDICQRGTSLTIQCQVDSQVTMMFWYRQQPGQSLTLIATANQGSEATYESGFVIDKFPISRPNLTFSTLTVSNMSPEDSSIYLCSVPGQGNYGYTFGSGTRLTVV.

The J gene is TRBJ1-5, the V gene TRBV25-1; 9 nucleotides match TRBD1. The germline V gene encodes CDR1 MGHDK and CDR2 SYGVNS. The CDR3 length is 16 residues. J gave up 6 bases and V 5 bases, and 11 bases lay outside the gene matches. The chain's CDR3 is CASSPRRQGGSQPQHF. In nucleotides, the CDR3 is TGTGCCAGCAGTCCCCGTCGACAGGGGGGGAGTCAGCCCCAGCATTTT. The whole variable domain, filled in from reference TRBV25-1 and TRBJ1-5, reads EADIYQTPRYLVIGTGKKITLECSQTMGHDKMYWYQQDPGMELHLIHYSYGVNSTEKGDLSSESTVSRIRTEHFPLTLESARPSHTSQYLCASSPRRQGGSQPQHFGDGTRLSIL.

The chain couples TRBV19 to TRBJ1-5; D is possibly TRBD1 (6 bases). V was shortened by 0 bases and J by 6 bases, with 12 bases between the two germline ends. CDR3 length: 15 amino acids. Germline V gene data show CDR1 as LNHDA and CDR2 as SQIVND (reference sequence). The CDR3 spells CASSIDGGAGQPQHF. DNA for the CDR3: TGTGCCAGTAGTATAGATGGGGGGGCGGGTCAGCCCCAGCATTTT.

This clonotype appeared a few times. V usage is TRBV7-2 and J usage is TRBJ2-5; 8 bases match TRBD2. CDR3 length: 14 amino acids. Germline CDR1 reads SGHTA; CDR2 reads FQGNSA. After removal of 1 base from V and 5 bases from J, the junction contained 3 bases not matched to a gene. The CDR3 sequence is CASSLGTSRETQYF. The CDR3 nucleotides read TGTGCCAGCAGCTTAGGGACTAGCAGGGAGACCCAGTACTTC.

In regard to this clonotype: A single base separates this from a much larger clone, so it may be a read error. The J gene is TRBJ1-1, the V gene TRBV6-5; D is uncertain. CDR3 length equals 16 residues. Germline V gene data show CDR1 as MNHEY and CDR2 as SVGAGI. Trimming shortened V by 4 bases and J by 3 bases, and 18 bases separated the two germline ends. The CDR3 coding sequence is TGTGCCAGCAGTTCCGCGGACCCCTTCGCGGACACTGAAGCTTTCTTT. Amino acid sequence: CASSSADPFADTEAFF.

The chain recombines TRBV18 with TRBJ1-2; 8 bases are shared with TRBD1. V lost 6 bases and J lost 6; bases outside the gene matches: 9. The CDR3 loop spans 14 amino acids. CDR1 KGHSH and CDR2 LQKENI come from the germline V gene. The CDR3 reads CASSYGQGGDGYTF. The CDR3 DNA follows: TGTGCCAGCTCTTATGGACAGGGCGGGGATGGCTACACCTTC.

The chain is built from TRBV30 and TRBJ1-6; 9 bases line up with TRBD1. The V segment lost 1 base and the J segment 8 bases; nucleotides outside the gene matches: 0. The CDR3 consists of 13 residues. The germline V gene has CDR1 GTSNPN and CDR2 SVGIG (reference sequence). This CDR3 reads CAWSGTGDSPLHF. Here the CDR3 DNA reads TGTGCCTGGAGTGGGACAGGGGATTCACCCCTCCACTTT.

This clonotype was counted many times. This sequence joins TRBV5-6 and TRBJ1-5, with 9 bases identical to TRBD1. The CDR3 is 16 amino acids. Germline V gene lookup returns CDR1 SGHDT and CDR2 YYEEEE. The trim removed 0 bases at V and 8 bases at J, leaving 9 bases unmatched. The CDR3 sequence is CASSLAAGTGSEPQHF. CDR3 DNA sequence: TGTGCCAGCAGCTTGGCCGCTGGGACAGGGAGTGAGCCCCAGCATTTT.

By share, this clonotype ranks as medium-sized. The chain employs TRBV7-2 and TRBJ1-1; D is unclear. V shed 1 base and J shed 1 base, with 7 bases lying between them. CDR3 length: 14 amino acids. The germline V gene encodes CDR1 SGHTA and CDR2 FQGNSA. The CDR3 DNA follows: TGTGCCAGCAGCTTAGTATGGGGGAACACTGAAGCTTTCTTT. Translating gives CASSLVWGNTEAFF.

The chain uses TRBV3-2 and TRBJ1-1; the table's D gene call, TRBD1, was not cross checked with the DNA. TRBV3-2 is designated a pseudogene. The CDR3 length is 16 residues. CDR3: CASSQERTTGSTEAFF. In DNA, the CDR3 is TGTGCCAGCAGCCAAGAAAGAACGACAGGTTCTACTGAAGCTTTCTTT.

The chain carries TRBV7-9 and TRBJ2-3; the D call may be TRBD1 or TRBD2 (6 bases each). V lost 2 bases and J 5 bases, leaving 14 bases between the germline ends. CDR3 length equals 15 residues. Germline CDR1 SEHNR, CDR2 FQNEAQ (reference sequence). The CDR3 DNA reads as TGTGCCAGCAGCTTAAGGGGGGCAGGGAGAGATACGCAGTATTTT. Translating it yields CASSLRGAGRDTQYF.

By its share, this clonotype is medium-sized. The V call is TRBV18, the J call TRBJ1-1; TRBD1 matches at 9 bases. Germline CDR1 reads KGHSH; CDR2 reads LQKENI. The V and J ends lost 4 bases and 2 bases, in that order; junction bases with no gene match: 5. The CDR3 consists of 15 residues. CDR3 bases: TGTGCCAGCTCACAACAGGGGGCTACCAACACTGAAGCTTTCTTT. Translating it yields CASSQQGATNTEAFF.

This clonotype was recorded many times. The rearrangement joins TRBV30 to TRBJ1-1, with D possibly matching TRBD1 (5 bases). The CDR3 has 13 amino acids. Between the trimmed V and J ends, which lost 1 base and 7 bases, there was a span of 13 bases. The V gene's germline CDR1 is GTSNPN and CDR2 SVGIG (reference sequence). CDR3 nucleotide sequence: TGTGCCTGGAGTGCCTCCGGGGGACTTGAAGCTTTCTTT. Translation: CAWSASGGLEAFF.

This clonotype is labeled as medium-sized (0.01 to 0.1%). This chain connects TRBV20-1 to TRBJ1-2; perhaps TRBD1 as D (5 bases). Trimming cost V 1 base and J 2 bases, with 11 bases left between them. Germline assignment: CDR1 DFQATT and CDR2 SNEGSKA (reference sequence). This CDR3 has 14 amino acids. CDR3 in amino acids: CSARGQGGNYGYTF. CDR3 coding DNA: TGCAGTGCTAGAGGGCAGGGAGGAAACTATGGCTACACCTTC.

By share of the sample, this clonotype is medium-sized. The chain uses TRBV6-1 and TRBJ1-1; D remains ambiguous. Trimming shortened V by 7 bases and J by 0 bases, and 21 bases separated the two germline ends. This CDR3 has 17 residues. CDR1 MNHNS and CDR2 SASEGT come from the germline V gene. CDR3 in amino acids: CASTLAGSSVMNTEAFF. The CDR3 DNA follows: TGTGCCAGCACCCTCGCAGGCAGTTCAGTAATGAACACTGAAGCTTTCTTT.

By sample share, this clonotype is medium-sized. The CDR3 DNA sequence: TGTGCCAGCTCACCGGGGCAGCCCTATAATTCACCCCTCCACTTT. Translation: CASSPGQPYNSPLHF. This chain uses TRBV18 with TRBJ1-6; D might be TRBD1 (5 bases). The V end was cut by 3 bases, the J end by 2 bases, with 8 bases between. Germline CDR1 and CDR2: KGHSH and LQKENI. The CDR3 covers 15 residues.

The J gene is TRBJ1-1, the V gene TRBV20-1, with D possibly matching TRBD1 (5 bases). V was clipped by 5 bases and J by 9 bases, with 19 bases between them. The CDR3 has 13 amino acids. Germline lookup yields CDR1 DFQATT and CDR2 SNEGSKA (reference sequence). CDR3 DNA: TGCAGTGCTTCCCCGGGGGGGAGCATGAAAGCTTTCTTT. Protein: CSASPGGSMKAFF.

This clonotype turned up a few times. V usage is TRBV2 and J usage is TRBJ1-4; D is perhaps TRBD1 (6 bases). Germline assignment: CDR1 SNHLY and CDR2 FYNNEI. V lost 8 bases, J lost 4 bases, and 8 bases lay in between. The CDR3 sequence is 12 residues long. The CDR3 DNA sequence: TGTGCCAGCCGGGACAATAATGAAAAACTGTTTTTT. Its protein product is CASRDNNEKLFF. The variable domain in full, completed from reference TRBV2 and TRBJ1-4, reads EPEVTQTPSHQVTQMGQEVILRCVPISNHLYFYWYRQILGQKVEFLVSFYNNEISEKSEIFDDQFSVERPDGSNFTLKIRSTKLEDSAMYFCASRDNNEKLFFGSGTQLSVL.

This clonotype is medium-sized in the sample. The chain carries TRBV7-9 and TRBJ1-2; no definite D call. The CDR3 runs to 14 residues. Between the trimmed V and J ends, which lost 1 base and 8 bases, there was a span of 14 bases. Germline CDR1 is SEHNR and CDR2 is FQNEAQ (reference sequence). The CDR3 nucleotides are TGTGCCAGCAGCTTAGAGCAGCTCTTAGGGGGCTACACCTTC. This translates into CASSLEQLLGGYTF.

This clonotype was detected only a few times. CDR3 coding DNA: TGCGCCAGCAGTGCTAGCGGGGGGGCTCACAATGAGCAGTTCTTC. Translated: CASSASGGAHNEQFF. V and J are TRBV10-1 and TRBJ2-1; 12 bases are a match to TRBD2. V was pared by 4 bases and J by 5 bases, with 3 bases of the junction left unmatched. This CDR3 comprises 15 residues. CDR1 is WNHNN and CDR2 is SYGVQD in the germline V gene (reference sequence).

The chain joins TRBV28 to TRBJ1-2; TRBD1 matches at 7 bases. This CDR3 has 15 amino acids. After removal of 4 bases from V and 8 bases from J, the junction contained 13 bases not matched to a gene. Germline V gives CDR1 MDHEN, CDR2 SYDVKM. CDR3 sequence: CASSSAGTANQGYTF. As DNA, the CDR3 is TGTGCCAGCAGTTCGGCCGGGACAGCGAATCAAGGCTACACCTTC.

As concerns this clonotype: This may arise from a read error, as a much more abundant clone is one base away. The rearrangement uses TRBV12-3 or TRBV12-4 and TRBJ1-2; TRBD1 aligns across 7 bases. The V and J ends lost 5 bases and 4 bases, in that order; junction bases with no gene match: 7. This CDR3 has 14 residues. This CDR3 reads CASSATGSLYGYTF. As DNA, the CDR3 is TGTGCCAGCAGTGCGACAGGGTCGCTCTATGGCTACACCTTC.

This clonotype occurred many times. The chain couples TRBV12-3 or TRBV12-4 to TRBJ1-2, with unresolved D. The germline V and J ends were trimmed by 6 bases and 1 base, with 9 bases remaining between them. The CDR3 spans 13 residues. In DNA, the CDR3 is TGTGCCAGCAGCCCAGGCTATAACTATGGCTACACCTTC. Amino acids: CASSPGYNYGYTF.

There are a few counts of this clonotype. The gene calls are TRBV20-1 and TRBJ1-1, with no clear D. This CDR3 comprises 15 residues. Germline V gives CDR1 DFQATT, CDR2 SNEGSKA (reference sequence). V gave up 0 bases and J gave up 1 base, with 12 bases separating them. The CDR3 DNA sequence: TGCAGTGCTAGAGATAAAAGACGGGGGAACACTGAAGCTTTCTTT. It codes for CSARDKRRGNTEAFF.

The chain recombines TRBV9 with TRBJ1-6, with a weak D call TRBD1 (5 bases). This CDR3 comprises 14 residues. Trimming removed 5 bases from V and 5 bases from J, with 11 bases in between. Looked up from germline, CDR1 is SGDLS and CDR2 is YYNGEE. The CDR3 sequence is CASRPGLHNSPLHF. The CDR3 DNA reads TGTGCCAGCAGGCCGGGACTCCATAATTCACCCCTCCACTTT.

V gene TRBV2 combines with J gene TRBJ1-1; D may be TRBD1 (5 bases). The germline gives CDR1 SNHLY, CDR2 FYNNEI. V was trimmed by 7 bases and J by 1 base, leaving 10 bases between them. The CDR3 consists of 13 residues. The CDR3 here is CASTGTGNTEAFF. The CDR3 DNA reads as TGTGCCAGCACCGGGACGGGGAACACTGAAGCTTTCTTT. The complete variable domain, with remaining parts taken from reference TRBV2 and TRBJ1-1, reads EPEVTQTPSHQVTQMGQEVILRCVPISNHLYFYWYRQILGQKVEFLVSFYNNEISEKSEIFDDQFSVERPDGSNFTLKIRSTKLEDSAMYFCASTGTGNTEAFFGQGTRLTVV.

This clonotype ranks as medium-sized. V gene TRBV19 combines with J gene TRBJ1-1, with D unclear. The germline V and J ends were trimmed by 7 bases and 0 bases, with 9 bases remaining between them. Germline V lookup: CDR1 LNHDA, CDR2 SQIVND (reference sequence). The CDR3 spans 13 residues. In DNA form, the CDR3 reads TGTGCCAGTACTGGGCGTTTGAACACTGAAGCTTTCTTT. Protein: CASTGRLNTEAFF.

The rearrangement uses TRBV5-4 and TRBJ2-6; tentative D call: TRBD2 (6 bases). The CDR3 contains 14 residues. Germline CDR1 and CDR2: SGHNT and YYREEE (reference sequence). V lost 5 bases and J lost 4, with 10 bases in between. The CDR3 coding sequence is TGTGCCAGCAGTACGGGGGTCGGGGCCAACGTCCTGACTTTC. Amino acid sequence: CASSTGVGANVLTF.